What follows is one T cell receptor beta chain and its context. This entry is derived from a study of blood T cell repertoires in COVID-19. Study as a whole: COVID-19 samples from acute and convalescent phases originated in the United States, Italy and Spain. T cells, B-cell-depleted T cells, or PBMCs provided the cDNA or gDNA that served as material.

In the authors' methods: Amplified reference gene primers provided the basis for estimating nucleated cell counts. Method: immunoSEQ multiplex PCR; TCRdb's copy keeps in-frame clones and lacks some. The D gene and trimming were derived from the DNA, and the V and J assignments and clone size from that table. This sample has around 400,000 clones, with roughly 90% found just once. Per germline, CDR1 SQVTM and CDR2 ANQGSEA. The CDR3 runs to 17 residues. V lost 6 bases to trimming and J lost 0 bases, with 22 bases between them. The rearrangement uses TRBV29-1 and TRBJ2-3, with D maybe TRBD2 (6 bases). The clonotype comes from a middle-aged man with acute or convalescent COVID-19. The sequenced sample consisted of peripheral blood. The CDR3 spells CSVHQYSGGLSTDTQYF. CDR3 DNA: TGCAGCGTGCATCAATATTCTGGAGGGTTAAGCACAGATACGCAGTATTTT.